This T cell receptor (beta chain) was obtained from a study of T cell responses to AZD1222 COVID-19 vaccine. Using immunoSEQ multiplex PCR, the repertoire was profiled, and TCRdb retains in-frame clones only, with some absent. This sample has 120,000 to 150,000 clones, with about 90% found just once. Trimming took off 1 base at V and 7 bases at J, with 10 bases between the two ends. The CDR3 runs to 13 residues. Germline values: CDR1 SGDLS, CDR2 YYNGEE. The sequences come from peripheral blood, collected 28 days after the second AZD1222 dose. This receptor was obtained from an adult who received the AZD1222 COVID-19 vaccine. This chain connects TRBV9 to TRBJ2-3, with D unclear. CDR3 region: CASSVYSGYTQYF. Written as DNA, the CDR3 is TGTGCCAGCAGCGTATATTCCGGTTATACGCAGTATTTT.